This entry lists 21 T cell receptor beta chains sequenced from one sample in a study of blood T cell repertoires in COVID-19. Method: immunoSEQ multiplex PCR; TCRdb's copy keeps in-frame clones and lacks some. The sample lists fewer than 250,000 clones, about 86% occurring once. The sequenced sample consisted of PBMCs or T cells enriched from blood (not recorded which). The receptors derive from a woman aged 50 to 60 with acute COVID-19.

This clone has more than one count but fewer than ten. The chain carries TRBV28 and TRBJ1-5; D gene ambiguous. Trimming pared 7 bases from V and 4 bases from J, leaving 11 bases between. The CDR3 covers 13 residues. Looked up from germline, CDR1 is MDHEN and CDR2 is SYDVKM. This chain's CDR3 is CASTGSVNQPQHF. The CDR3 bases are TGTGCCAGCACCGGCAGCGTTAATCAGCCCCAGCATTTT.

The rearrangement joins TRBV6-5 to TRBJ1-2; TRBD1 agrees at 8 bases. The CDR3 has 11 residues. Germline V CDR1 and CDR2: MNHEY, SVGAGI. The ends lost 8 bases at V and 6 bases at J; junction bases unmatched: 2. CDR3 region: CASLQGDGYTF. CDR3 DNA: TGTGCCAGCCTACAGGGGGATGGCTACACCTTC.

V gene TRBV10-3 combines with J gene TRBJ1-1; D might be TRBD1 (5 bases). V was cut by 0 bases and J by 4 bases, with 12 bases left in between. The CDR3 has 15 amino acids. The V gene's germline CDR1 is ENHRY and CDR2 SYGVKD. The CDR3 spells CAISESSGKFTEAFF. CDR3 DNA sequence: TGTGCCATCAGTGAGTCGTCAGGGAAGTTCACTGAAGCTTTCTTT.

This clone was recorded only once. The genes are TRBV4-3 and TRBJ2-2; D remains unclear. V lost 3 bases and J lost 7, with 12 bases in between. Germline values: CDR1 LGHNA, CDR2 YSLEER. The CDR3 is made up of 14 amino acids. The CDR3 DNA sequence: TGCGCCAGCAGCCAGAGGAATATGGGCGGGGAGCTGTTTTTT. This encodes CASSQRNMGGELFF.

The J gene is TRBJ2-1, the V gene TRBV5-6; TRBD1 aligns across 7 bases. The CDR3 is made up of 16 amino acids. Germline loops: CDR1 SGHDT, CDR2 YYEEEE. V gave up 4 bases and J gave up 3 bases; unmatched junction bases: 10. The CDR3 protein is CASSAGWGTVYNEQFF. The CDR3 DNA follows: TGTGCCAGCAGCGCGGGTTGGGGGACAGTCTACAATGAGCAGTTCTTC.

This chain uses TRBV7-2 with TRBJ2-7; 9 positions agree with TRBD2. CDR3 length: 15 residues. The V segment lost 4 bases and the J segment 9 bases; nucleotides outside the gene matches: 13. CDR1 is SGHTA, CDR2 FQGNSA, per germline. The CDR3 here is CASSSERAGGRLQYF. The CDR3 DNA sequence: TGTGCCAGCAGCTCAGAGCGGGCGGGGGGGAGGTTGCAGTACTTC. Full variable domain (outside the CDR3, taken from reference TRBV7-2 and TRBJ2-7): GAGVSQSPSNKVTEKGKDVELRCDPISGHTALYWYRQSLGQGLEFLIYFQGNSAPDKSGLPSDRFSAERTGGSVSTLTIQRTQQEDSAVYLCASSSERAGGRLQYFGPGTRLTVT.

This rearrangement joins TRBV7-2 to TRBJ2-2; a weak D match, TRBD2 (7 bases). Trimming removed 1 base from V and 9 bases from J, with 12 bases in between. CDR3 length: 14 residues. The germline V gene encodes CDR1 SGHTA and CDR2 FQGNSA. The CDR3 nucleotides are TGTGCCAGCAGCTTAGGATCGGGGGGCTGGGAGCTGTTTTTT. This gives the protein CASSLGSGGWELFF.

The V gene is TRBV6-5, the J gene TRBJ1-1; 7 bases agree with TRBD1. In germline, CDR1 is MNHEY, CDR2 SVGAGI. The CDR3 is 13 amino acids. V lost 6 bases and J lost 1; bases outside the gene matches: 2. The CDR3 bases are TGTGCCAGCAGCAGACAGGGGAACACTGAAGCTTTCTTT. Translation: CASSRQGNTEAFF.

This chain connects TRBV6-2 or TRBV6-3 to TRBJ1-1; the D is unclear. From germline, CDR1 is MNHEY and CDR2 SVGEGT. Trimming stripped 2 bases from V and 0 bases from J, with 10 bases between. CDR3 length: 15 residues. CDR3 region: CASSYRSGMNTEAFF. The CDR3, as DNA: TGTGCCAGCAGTTACCGGTCAGGTATGAACACTGAAGCTTTCTTT.

This chain uses TRBV12-3 or TRBV12-4 with TRBJ1-2; possibly TRBD1 for D (5 bases). CDR3 length: 12 residues. CDR3 sequence (DNA): TGTGTGACGGCGGGACTTAACTATGGCTACACCTTC. It codes for CVTAGLNYGYTF.

The chain combines TRBV3-1 (or the pseudogene TRBV3-2) with TRBJ2-1, with TRBD2 identical over 9 bases. The CDR3 consists of 18 residues. The germline CDR1 and CDR2 sequences are LGHDT and YNNKEL (reference sequence). Losses at the gene ends were 1 base for V and 5 bases for J; bases not matched to a gene: 12. The CDR3 DNA reads TGTGCCAGCAGCCAAGGCCCCGCGGCGGGGGGGTTAAACAATGAGCAGTTCTTC. It specifies CASSQGPAAGGLNNEQFF.

V gene TRBV7-2 combines with J gene TRBJ1-6; the D is unclear. The CDR3 sequence is 12 residues long. Germline V gene sequence: CDR1 SGHTA, CDR2 FQGNSA. Trimming took 5 bases from V and 3 from J, leaving 2 bases between them. This CDR3 reads CASSHYNSPLHF. In DNA, the CDR3 is TGTGCCAGCAGCCACTATAATTCACCCCTCCACTTT.

The chain couples TRBV5-1 to TRBJ2-5; 15 bases map to TRBD2. V gave up 4 bases and J gave up 4 bases; unmatched junction bases: 14. Per germline, CDR1 SGHRS and CDR2 YFSETQ. The CDR3 extends over 19 amino acids. The CDR3 DNA follows: TGCGCCAGCAGCCGGGGAGTGGGGACTAGCGGGAGGCCCCCAGAGACCCAGTACTTC. It yields the protein CASSRGVGTSGRPPETQYF.

This clone has just a few counts. The chain joins TRBV15 to TRBJ2-3, with no clear D. With 9 bases removed from V and 2 bases from J, the gap between germline ends came to 12 bases. Germline V gene data show CDR1 as LNHNV and CDR2 as YYDKDF (reference sequence). The length of the CDR3 is 13 residues. The CDR3 DNA reads as TGTGCCACAAACGAGATTTCCACAGATACGCAGTATTTT. It yields the protein CATNEISTDTQYF.

The chain employs TRBV6-2 or TRBV6-3 and TRBJ2-7; the match to TRBD1 covers 7 bases. Unmatched junction bases numbered 10, after V lost 6 bases and J lost 5 bases. CDR3 size: 14 residues. Germline values: CDR1 MNHEY, CDR2 SVGEGT. CDR3 loop: CASSQDRVSHEQYF. CDR3 in DNA: TGTGCCAGCAGCCAAGACAGGGTATCACACGAGCAGTACTTC.

The V call is TRBV12-3 or TRBV12-4, the J call TRBJ1-5; unclear D gene. The CDR3 spans 13 residues. Trimming took 6 bases from V and 2 from J, leaving 8 bases between them. The CDR3 DNA reads as TGTGCCAGCAGCGCGCCCGGCAATCAGCCCCAGCATTTT. Amino acid sequence: CASSAPGNQPQHF.

This chain uses TRBV7-2 with TRBJ2-7, with TRBD1 matching 9 bases. CDR1 and CDR2 (germline): SGHTA, FQGNSA. The ends lost 4 bases at V and 2 bases at J; junction bases unmatched: 6. The CDR3 spans 15 residues. The CDR3 sequence: CASSSRQGGTYEQYF. The CDR3 bases are TGTGCCAGCAGCTCTCGACAGGGGGGGACCTACGAGCAGTACTTC.

This chain links TRBV7-2 with TRBJ2-1; 7 bases match TRBD2. The V gene's germline CDR1 is SGHTA and CDR2 FQGNSA. This CDR3 is 14 amino acids long. The V segment lost 7 bases and the J segment 6 bases; nucleotides outside the gene matches: 9. The CDR3 here is CASNRASGSNEQFF. In DNA form, the CDR3 reads TGTGCCAGCAACAGAGCTAGCGGATCCAATGAGCAGTTCTTC.

This chain connects TRBV12-5 to TRBJ2-1, with 8 bases aligning to TRBD1. This CDR3 spans 15 amino acids. The V segment lost 1 base and the J segment 4 bases; nucleotides outside the gene matches: 3. The germline V gene encodes CDR1 LGHNT and CDR2 FRNRAP. CDR3 nucleotide sequence: TGTGCTAGTGGTTTGGGACAGGGGTTGTACAATGAGCAGTTCTTC. Translated: CASGLGQGLYNEQFF.

V gene TRBV15 combines with J gene TRBJ1-6; 11 positions agree with TRBD1. Germline V gene sequence: CDR1 LNHNV, CDR2 YYDKDF (reference sequence). This CDR3 is 15 amino acids long. After removal of 5 bases from V and 9 bases from J, the junction contained 6 bases not matched to a gene. CDR3 DNA sequence: TGTGCCACCAGCCCCCTCGGGACAGGGGGTTCACCCCTCCACTTT. Translation: CATSPLGTGGSPLHF.

This chain uses TRBV19 with TRBJ2-7; TRBD1 is a possible D gene (5 bases). The CDR3 runs to 14 residues. Germline-derived CDR1 and CDR2 are LNHDA and SQIVND (reference sequence). Trimming removed 4 bases from V and 1 base from J, with 11 bases in between. CDR3 loop: CASSTTGISYEQYF. CDR3 sequence (DNA): TGTGCCAGTAGTACCACAGGTATATCCTACGAGCAGTACTTC.